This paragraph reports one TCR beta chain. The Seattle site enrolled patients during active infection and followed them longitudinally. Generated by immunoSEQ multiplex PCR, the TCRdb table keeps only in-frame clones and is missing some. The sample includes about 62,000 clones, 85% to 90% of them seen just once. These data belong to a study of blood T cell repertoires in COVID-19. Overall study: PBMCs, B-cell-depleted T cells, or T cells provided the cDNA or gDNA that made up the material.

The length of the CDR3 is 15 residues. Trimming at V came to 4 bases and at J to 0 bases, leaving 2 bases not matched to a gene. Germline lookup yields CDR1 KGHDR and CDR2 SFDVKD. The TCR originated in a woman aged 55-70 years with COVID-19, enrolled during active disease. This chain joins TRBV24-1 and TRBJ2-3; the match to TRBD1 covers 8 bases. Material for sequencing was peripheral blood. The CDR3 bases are TGTGCCACCAGTGACTGGGACAGGAGCACAGATACGCAGTATTTT. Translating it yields CATSDWDRSTDTQYF.